This TCR beta chain was identified in a study of regulatory T cells in long-lasting Graves disease. The sample's time point: newly diagnosed GD, antithyroid drugs for less than 3 months. Extracted RNA from PBMCs served as the source of the TCR library. Diagnosing Graves' disease relied on the American Thyroid Association guidelines. About this clonotype: The antigen is not known.

V lost 8 bases and J 6 bases, leaving 13 bases between the germline ends. The CDR3 is made up of 13 amino acids. Germline-derived CDR1 and CDR2 are LNHDA and SQIVND (reference sequence). CDR3-region Arm-PCR and iRepertoire HTBI primers produced the TCR beta libraries. TCRdb redid the calling of the multiplex PCR reads with MiXCR, one entry per CDR3 protein. Of a few hundred thousand distinct CDR3 sequences listed, 15% to 20% are singletons. General study points: When disease was persistent, TRBV28, TRBJ1-2 and TRBJ2-5 were the favored segments. Comparison showed that persistent patients shared more public clonotypes (about 3,000) than new patients (about 880).

These data are also associated with another study on T cells in Graves' hyperthyroidism and ophthalmopathy. This second report adds: Researchers ran a first-round RT-PCR on the TCR CDR3 using the HTBI primer set.

This TCR was recovered from a young woman with Graves disease. This specimen was peripheral blood mononuclear cells (PBMCs), taken at new diagnosis, from a patient treated with antithyroid drugs. J is TRBJ2-2 and V is TRBV19, with D possibly TRBD1 on 5 matching bases. Here the CDR3 DNA reads TGTGCCAGTCGGGCAGGGTGGCCCGGGGAGCTGTTTTTT. Translating it yields CASRAGWPGELFF.